Shown below are 21 T cell receptor beta chains from a single sample sequenced in a study of beta chain features in type 1 diabetes. Study results and limitations: Type 1 diabetes patients had TCRB CDR3s that were shorter (moderately but significantly so) in all four CD4+ subsets.

No antigen has been assigned to these receptors. The study reverse transcribed the entire isolated RNA, so it sequenced expressed TCRB transcripts. Sequencing was performed with immunoSEQ multiplex PCR; in TCRdb, only in-frame clones are kept and a portion is missing. The table records fewer than 350,000 clones, approximately 15% of them present only once. The sample was naive CD4+ T cells from blood. The receptors were gathered from a young man with type 1 diabetes.

This clone appeared a few times. This chain connects TRBV5-1 to TRBJ2-5; no firm D call. V was cut by 0 bases and J by 5 bases, with 5 bases left in between. Per the germline V gene, CDR1 is SGHRS and CDR2 is YFSETQ. The CDR3 loop spans 12 amino acids. CDR3 loop: CASSLVRETQYF. CDR3 in DNA: TGCGCCAGCAGCTTGGTCAGGGAGACCCAGTACTTC.

This chain links TRBV6-5 with TRBJ1-2; 8 bases fit TRBD1. The CDR3 length is 14 residues. CDR1 MNHEY and CDR2 SVGAGI come from the germline V gene. J was trimmed by 2 bases and V by 6 bases; bases with no gene match: 5. CDR3 loop: CASRSGQGNYGYTF. The DNA for the CDR3 is TGTGCCAGCAGATCCGGACAGGGCAACTATGGCTACACCTTC.

The sample holds a few counts of this clone. This sample includes further DNA sequences coding for the same CDR3. The rearrangement joins TRBV7-9 to TRBJ2-7; D gene uncertain. There are 12 residues in the CDR3. V was clipped by 2 bases and J by 3 bases, with 5 bases between them. The V gene's germline CDR1 is SEHNR and CDR2 FQNEAQ (reference sequence). The CDR3 region has the DNA TGTGCCAGCAGCTTAACTGGCTACGAGCAGTACTTC. Translation gives CASSLTGYEQYF.

This clone has more than one count but fewer than ten. The chain carries TRBV7-2 and TRBJ1-5; 10 bases are a match to TRBD1. This CDR3 is built from 15 residues. Germline CDR1 SGHTA, CDR2 FQGNSA. J gave up 4 bases and V 5 bases, and 5 bases lay outside the gene matches. Here the CDR3 reads CASSLTGQGNQPQHF. DNA for the CDR3: TGTGCCAGCAGCCTAACGGGACAGGGGAATCAGCCCCAGCATTTT.

The chain employs TRBV29-1 and TRBJ2-7; TRBD2 is a possible D gene (6 bases). Germline CDR1 and CDR2: SQVTM and ANQGSEA. Trimming removed 6 bases from V and 2 bases from J, with 14 bases in between. The length of the CDR3 is 13 residues. The CDR3 here is CSVKGGAPYEQYF. As DNA, the CDR3 is TGCAGCGTCAAGGGCGGGGCGCCCTACGAGCAGTACTTC.

This clone occurred a few times. Other DNA variants within this sample encode the same CDR3. The gene calls are TRBV30 and TRBJ1-5, with D possibly matching TRBD1 (5 bases). Germline V CDR1 and CDR2: GTSNPN, SVGIG (reference sequence). The germline V and J ends were trimmed by 0 bases and 4 bases, with 10 bases remaining between them. This CDR3 spans 14 amino acids. DNA for the CDR3: TGTGCCTGGAGTGTACTGGGGGGGAATCAGCCCCAGCATTTT. Protein: CAWSVLGGNQPQHF. The variable domain in full, with the rest retrieved from reference TRBV30 and TRBJ1-5, is SQTIHQWPATLVQPVGSPLSLECTVEGTSNPNLYWYRQAAGRGLQLLFYSVGIGQISSEVPQNLSASRPQDRQFILSSKKLLLSDSGFYLCAWSVLGGNQPQHFGDGTRLSIL.

Here the CDR3 DNA reads TGCGCCAGCTTCCGGACTGGTACGAACACCGGGGAGCTGTTTTTT. The encoded protein is CASFRTGTNTGELFF. The chain joins TRBV5-1 to TRBJ2-2; possible D gene TRBD2, 5 bases. Trimming removed 7 bases at V and 0 bases at J, with 13 bases between. Germline CDR1 and CDR2: SGHRS and YFSETQ. The CDR3 extends over 15 amino acids.

This rearrangement joins TRBV6-5 to TRBJ2-5; a possible D gene is TRBD1 (6 bases). There are 14 residues in the CDR3. The germline gives CDR1 MNHEY, CDR2 SVGAGI. V was pared by 6 bases and J by 4 bases, with 15 bases between. For the CDR3, the DNA is TGTGCCAGCAGCATTACAGGGTTGAGAGAGACCCAGTACTTC. It translates to CASSITGLRETQYF.

Only a few counts were recorded for this clone. The gene calls are TRBV6-6 and TRBJ2-7, with a weak D call TRBD2 (5 bases). The CDR3 is made up of 16 amino acids. Between the trimmed V and J ends, which lost 5 bases and 3 bases, there was a span of 20 bases. Germline V gene lookup returns CDR1 MNHNY and CDR2 SVGAGI (reference sequence). DNA of the CDR3: TGTGCCAGCAGTACCGGACTTCCTCTAACCCACTACGAGCAGTACTTC. This sequence encodes CASSTGLPLTHYEQYF.

The V gene is TRBV29-1, the J gene TRBJ1-1; perhaps TRBD1 as D (5 bases). With 8 bases removed from V and 2 bases from J, the gap between germline ends came to 12 bases. Germline assignment: CDR1 SQVTM and CDR2 ANQGSEA. This CDR3 spans 12 amino acids. DNA of the CDR3: TGCAGCATTGCGACAGCTAACACTGAAGCTTTCTTT. Its protein product is CSIATANTEAFF.

The chain employs TRBV10-3 and TRBJ1-3; D ambiguous. Germline CDR1 is ENHRY and CDR2 is SYGVKD. Trimming pared 5 bases from V and 4 bases from J, leaving 9 bases between. The CDR3 length is 13 residues. CDR3 coding DNA: TGTGCCATCAGTAAATCACAAGGAAACACCATATATTTT. This sequence encodes CAISKSQGNTIYF.

The chain combines TRBV28 with TRBJ2-7; D might be TRBD2 (6 bases). Germline V gene sequence: CDR1 MDHEN, CDR2 SYDVKM. V was clipped by 9 bases and J by 5 bases, with 20 bases between them. This CDR3 comprises 14 residues. CDR3 sequence (DNA): TGTGCCAGTGCCCTGGGGGGATTGTCCCACGAGCAGTACTTC. It codes for CASALGGLSHEQYF.

Only a few counts were recorded for this clone. V gene TRBV30 combines with J gene TRBJ2-7; TRBD1 matches at 7 bases. Per germline, CDR1 GTSNPN and CDR2 SVGIG (reference sequence). This CDR3 comprises 15 residues. V lost 1 base to trimming and J lost 3 bases; unmatched junction nucleotides: 9. This CDR3 reads CAWSAQDRDGYEQYF. The CDR3 DNA follows: TGTGCCTGGAGTGCGCAAGACAGGGATGGCTACGAGCAGTACTTC.

V usage is TRBV14 and J usage is TRBJ2-4, with TRBD1 identical over 7 bases. Germline V gene lookup returns CDR1 SGHDN and CDR2 FVKESK. This CDR3 has 16 residues. V was pared by 3 bases and J by 6 bases, with 11 bases of the junction left unmatched. The CDR3 reads CASSHSGTAGANIQYF. The DNA for the CDR3 is TGTGCCAGCAGCCACTCCGGGACAGCAGGGGCAAACATTCAGTACTTC.

The chain joins TRBV11-2 to TRBJ2-1; D is perhaps TRBD2 (6 bases). Between the trimmed V and J ends, which lost 3 bases and 8 bases, there was a span of 23 bases. The CDR3 has 17 amino acids. Germline V gene lookup returns CDR1 SGHAT and CDR2 FQNNGV. As DNA, the CDR3 is TGTGCCAGCAGCTTCCTGCCCCGAGGGAGGCTTTCTGATGAGCAGTTCTTC. Its translation: CASSFLPRGRLSDEQFF.

In DNA form, the CDR3 reads TGTGCCAGCAGTCCCCGAGGGACACGCTCCTACAATGAGCAGTTCTTC. This translates into CASSPRGTRSYNEQFF. This chain links TRBV28 with TRBJ2-1, with a weak D call TRBD1 (6 bases). Per germline, CDR1 MDHEN and CDR2 SYDVKM. CDR3 length: 16 amino acids. Trimming cost V 5 bases and J 0 bases, with 14 bases left between them. Full variable domain (remainder filled in from reference TRBV28 and TRBJ2-1): DVKVTQSSRYLVKRTGEKVFLECVQDMDHENMFWYRQDPGLGLRLIYFSYDVKMKEKGDIPEGYSVSREKKERFSLILESASTNQTSMYLCASSPRGTRSYNEQFFGPGTRLTVL.

This clone was recorded a few times. This chain joins TRBV2 and TRBJ1-2; maybe TRBD1 (5 bases). The CDR3 totals 14 residues. Germline CDR1 SNHLY, CDR2 FYNNEI. Trimming stripped 6 bases from V and 5 bases from J, with 16 bases between. CDR3 in DNA: TGTGCCAGCAGACAAGGGGTGGGACTTTATGGCTACACCTTC. This codes for CASRQGVGLYGYTF. Combining the CDR3 with reference TRBV2 and TRBJ1-2 gives the whole variable domain EPEVTQTPSHQVTQMGQEVILRCVPISNHLYFYWYRQILGQKVEFLVSFYNNEISEKSEIFDDQFSVERPDGSNFTLKIRSTKLEDSAMYFCASRQGVGLYGYTFGSGTRLTVV.

The chain recombines TRBV29-1 with TRBJ1-1; 8 bases align to TRBD1. Germline V gene sequence: CDR1 SQVTM, CDR2 ANQGSEA. The CDR3 is made up of 14 amino acids. The ends lost 2 bases at V and 4 bases at J; junction bases unmatched: 6. The CDR3 spells CSVEQGAWGTEAFF. The CDR3 DNA reads TGCAGCGTTGAACAGGGGGCCTGGGGCACTGAAGCTTTCTTT.

The table lists this clone with a few counts. The J gene is TRBJ2-1, the V gene TRBV30, with a tentative D call TRBD2 (6 bases). V was cut by 2 bases and J by 11 bases, with 10 bases left in between. The CDR3 runs 11 residues. The germline gives CDR1 GTSNPN, CDR2 SVGIG (reference sequence). This CDR3 is CAWSWRGQQFF. The CDR3 DNA follows: TGTGCCTGGAGTTGGAGGGGACAGCAGTTCTTC.

This chain connects TRBV20-1 to TRBJ1-2; 7 positions agree with TRBD1. Germline loops: CDR1 DFQATT, CDR2 SNEGSKA (reference sequence). The V segment lost 5 bases and the J segment 12 bases; nucleotides outside the gene matches: 6. The CDR3 covers 10 residues. The CDR3 region is CSAFGTVNTF. DNA for the CDR3: TGCAGTGCTTTCGGGACAGTTAACACCTTC.

The V gene is TRBV9, the J gene TRBJ1-6; the D is unclear. V lost 4 bases, J lost 10 bases, and 18 bases lay in between. Germline CDR1 reads SGDLS; CDR2 reads YYNGEE. The CDR3 is 15 residues long. The DNA for the CDR3 is TGTGCCAGCAGCCCCGCGGTCGGGGAAAAGTCACCCCTCCACTTT. Translated, it gives CASSPAVGEKSPLHF.